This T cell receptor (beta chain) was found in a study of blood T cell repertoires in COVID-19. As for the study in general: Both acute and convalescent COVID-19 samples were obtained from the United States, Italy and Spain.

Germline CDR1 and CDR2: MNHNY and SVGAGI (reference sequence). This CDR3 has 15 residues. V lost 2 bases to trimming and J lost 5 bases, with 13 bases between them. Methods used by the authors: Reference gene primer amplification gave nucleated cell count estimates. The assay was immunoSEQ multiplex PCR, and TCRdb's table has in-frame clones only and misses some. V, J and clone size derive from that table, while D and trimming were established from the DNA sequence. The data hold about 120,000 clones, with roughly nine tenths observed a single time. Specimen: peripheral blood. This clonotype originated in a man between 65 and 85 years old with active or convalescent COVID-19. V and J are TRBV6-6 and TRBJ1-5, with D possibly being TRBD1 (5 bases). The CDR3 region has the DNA TGTGCCAGCAGTTACGAGGAGGGACGGGATCAGCCCCAGCATTTT. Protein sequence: CASSYEEGRDQPQHF.